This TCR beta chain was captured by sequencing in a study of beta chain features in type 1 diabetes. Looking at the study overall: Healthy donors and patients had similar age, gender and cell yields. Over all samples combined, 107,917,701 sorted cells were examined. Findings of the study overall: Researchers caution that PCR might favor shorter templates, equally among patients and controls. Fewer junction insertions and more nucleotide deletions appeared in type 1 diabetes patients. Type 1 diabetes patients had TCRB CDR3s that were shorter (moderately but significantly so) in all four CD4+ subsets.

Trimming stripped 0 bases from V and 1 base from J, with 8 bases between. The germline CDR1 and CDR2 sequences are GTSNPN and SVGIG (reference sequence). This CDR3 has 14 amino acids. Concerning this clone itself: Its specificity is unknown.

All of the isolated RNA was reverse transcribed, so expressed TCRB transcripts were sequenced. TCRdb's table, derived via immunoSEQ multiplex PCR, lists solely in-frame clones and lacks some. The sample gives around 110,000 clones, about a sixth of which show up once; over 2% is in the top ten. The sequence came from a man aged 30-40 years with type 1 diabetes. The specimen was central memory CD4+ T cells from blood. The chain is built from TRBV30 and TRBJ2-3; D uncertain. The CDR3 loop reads CAWSVGMGTDTQYF. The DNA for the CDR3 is TGTGCCTGGAGTGTAGGGATGGGCACAGATACGCAGTATTTT.